This section outlines one TCR beta chain sequence together with its context. Its antigen is as yet unknown. Germline-derived CDR1 and CDR2 are ENHRY and SYGVKD. This CDR3 has 15 amino acids. Unmatched junction bases numbered 7, after V lost 4 bases and J lost 4 bases. The entry originates in a study of cytomegalovirus exposure and HLA in healthy donors. Whole-study results and caveats: Most of the TCR beta V segments (in an earlier analysis) were productive either about 87% or about 30% of the time. A missense variant in DCLRE1C was later tied to TCR beta V- and J-gene trimming.

Primers for the PCR totalled 60 Vbeta and 13 Jbeta. Repertoires were generated with immunoSEQ multiplex PCR, while TCRdb's copy carries only in-frame clones and drops some. The data hold 150,000 to 200,000 clones, with approximately 84% observed a single time. The gene calls are TRBV10-3 and TRBJ2-5; 9 positions agree with TRBD2. Material: PBMCs. This TCR was sampled from a girl in the first two years of life in good health and CMV-seronegative. This chain's CDR3 is CAISAPTSGGETQYF. Written as DNA, the CDR3 is TGTGCCATCAGTGCCCCGACTAGCGGAGGAGAGACCCAGTACTTC.